Below, 17 T cell receptor beta chains from the same sample are listed, as sequenced in a study of blood T cell repertoires in COVID-19. Repertoires were generated with immunoSEQ multiplex PCR, while TCRdb's copy carries only in-frame clones and drops some. Of about 420,000 clones listed, 85% to 90% were seen once; the top ten hold roughly 0.87%. The sequencing input was peripheral blood. The receptors were gathered from a man aged 18 to 35 with COVID-19, enrolled during active disease.

J is TRBJ1-2 and V is TRBV6-5; TRBD1 might be the D (5 bases). The length of the CDR3 is 13 residues. The V gene's germline CDR1 is MNHEY and CDR2 SVGAGI. V was pared by 7 bases and J by 8 bases, with 17 bases between. The CDR3 DNA reads TGTGCCAGCATCCTTCAAGGGGCGGAAGGCTACACCTTC. It encodes CASILQGAEGYTF.

The gene calls are TRBV2 and TRBJ1-2; 8 positions agree with TRBD1. The CDR3 extends over 14 amino acids. The germline gives CDR1 SNHLY, CDR2 FYNNEI. Trimming cost V 6 bases and J 9 bases; bases outside gene matches: 12. Here the CDR3 DNA reads TGTGCCAGCAGCGAGACAGGGGTGGTTTCAAGCTACACCTTC. It is translated as CASSETGVVSSYTF.

This sequence joins TRBV29-1 and TRBJ2-5, with D tentatively TRBD1 (5 bases). The CDR3 length is 14 residues. Germline loops: CDR1 SQVTM, CDR2 ANQGSEA. The V end lost 8 bases, the J end lost 4 bases, and 20 bases lay between the germline ends. The CDR3 reads CSHKPGQGGETQYF. CDR3 DNA sequence: TGCAGCCATAAGCCCGGGCAGGGTGGAGAGACCCAGTACTTC.

This rearrangement joins TRBV11-2 to TRBJ1-3; no clear D gene. This CDR3 is 13 amino acids long. Deletions cut 7 bases from V and 3 bases from J, with 10 bases between. Germline assignment: CDR1 SGHAT and CDR2 FQNNGV. The CDR3 region has the DNA TGTGCCAGCACCAACGCGGGTGGAAACACCATATATTTT. Its translation is CASTNAGGNTIYF.

This rearrangement joins TRBV19 to TRBJ1-2, with D maybe TRBD1 (6 bases). This CDR3 has 13 amino acids. Germline loops: CDR1 LNHDA, CDR2 SQIVND (reference sequence). The ends were cut back, 8 bases at V and 2 bases at J, with 12 bases in the middle. In DNA, the CDR3 is TGTGCCAGTGGCGACAGGTTGAACTATGGCTACACCTTC. As protein: CASGDRLNYGYTF.

In its sample, this clone was seen many times. This sequence joins TRBV9 and TRBJ1-2; TRBD1 is a possible D gene (5 bases). Trimming removed 3 bases from V and 3 bases from J, with 12 bases in between. The length of the CDR3 is 14 residues. From germline, CDR1 is SGDLS and CDR2 YYNGEE. CDR3 DNA: TGTGCCAGCAGCGCGGGGGTGATGGACTATGGCTACACCTTC. Its translation is CASSAGVMDYGYTF. The full variable domain, completed using reference TRBV9 and TRBJ1-2, is DSGVTQTPKHLITATGQRVTLRCSPRSGDLSVYWYQQSLDQGLQFLIQYYNGEERAKGNILERFSAQQFPDLHSELNLSSLELGDSALYFCASSAGVMDYGYTFGSGTRLTVV.

This chain links TRBV7-3 with TRBJ2-5; D is perhaps TRBD2 (5 bases). The germline V and J ends were trimmed by 5 bases and 5 bases, with 15 bases remaining between them. CDR3 length equals 14 residues. CDR1 and CDR2 from the germline V gene are SGHTA and FQGTGA. The CDR3 region has the DNA TGTGCCAGCAGCCTAGTGGGAGAAGGGGAGACCCAGTACTTC. It codes for CASSLVGEGETQYF.

The chain uses TRBV18 and TRBJ2-3; D uncertain. This CDR3 spans 12 amino acids. The germline V gene has CDR1 KGHSH and CDR2 LQKENI. V lost 5 bases to trimming and J lost 5 bases, with 8 bases between them. CDR3 bases: TGTGCCAGCTCAGAGCGAGTAGATACGCAGTATTTT. Its translation is CASSERVDTQYF.

The V call is TRBV3-1 (or the pseudogene TRBV3-2), the J call TRBJ1-6, with D possibly TRBD1 on 6 matching bases. V lost 4 bases and J 7 bases, leaving 14 bases between the germline ends. Germline CDR1 reads LGHDT; CDR2 reads YNNKEL (reference sequence). The CDR3 contains 15 residues. The CDR3 sequence is CASSRLQGYNSPLHF. The DNA of the CDR3 is TGTGCCAGCAGCCGACTACAGGGATACAATTCACCCCTCCACTTT.

This clone came up a few times. The J gene is TRBJ2-7, the V gene TRBV4-1; 7 nucleotides align to TRBD1. CDR1 MGHRA and CDR2 YSYEKL come from the germline V gene. This CDR3 is built from 14 residues. The junction had 6 bases not matched to a gene; V was cut back by 5 bases and J by 2 bases. CDR3 region: CASSSATGAYEQYF. The CDR3 nucleotides are TGCGCCAGCAGCTCCGCCACAGGGGCCTACGAGCAGTACTTC.

The V gene is TRBV13, the J gene TRBJ2-7; D not resolved. The ends were cut back, 2 bases at V and 6 bases at J, with 8 bases in the middle. Germline V gives CDR1 PRHDT, CDR2 FYEKMQ (reference sequence). The CDR3 length is 12 residues. Written as DNA, the CDR3 is TGTGCCAGCAGCTTACTAGGCGGCGAGCAGTACTTC. Translating it yields CASSLLGGEQYF.

The chain couples TRBV27 to TRBJ2-5; TRBD2 aligns across 7 bases. The CDR3 has 15 residues. V lost 8 bases to trimming and J lost 5 bases; unmatched junction nucleotides: 14. Germline V gives CDR1 MNHEY, CDR2 SMNVEV (reference sequence). The CDR3 bases are TGTGCCAGCTCGGCGGGTGGGGGGGACTTGGAGACCCAGTACTTC. Its protein product is CASSAGGGDLETQYF.

In this sample, this clone turned up once. The chain carries TRBV18 and TRBJ2-1, with a weak D call TRBD2 (6 bases). Germline-derived CDR1 and CDR2 are KGHSH and LQKENI. The CDR3 extends over 12 amino acids. V was shortened by 6 bases and J by 12 bases, with 15 bases between the two germline ends. The CDR3 sequence: CASSPLEGMQFF. The CDR3 DNA sequence: TGTGCCAGCTCCCCCTTGGAGGGAATGCAGTTCTTC.

The gene calls are TRBV5-1 and TRBJ2-3; weak D call: TRBD2 (5 bases). The CDR3 extends over 17 amino acids. Trimming shortened V by 4 bases and J by 0 bases, and 18 bases separated the two germline ends. Germline loops: CDR1 SGHRS, CDR2 YFSETQ. The CDR3 DNA sequence: TGCGCCAGCAGCCGGTGGCAGACTAAGACTAGCACAGATACGCAGTATTTT. Its protein is CASSRWQTKTSTDTQYF.

The chain carries TRBV6-4 and TRBJ1-2; D is possibly TRBD1 (5 bases). The CDR3 has 15 amino acids. V was clipped by 2 bases and J by 5 bases, with 15 bases between them. The germline CDR1 and CDR2 sequences are MRHNA and SNTAGT. In nucleotides, the CDR3 is TGTGCCAGCAGTGACAGCAGGGTTGTTGAGTATGGCTACACCTTC. This sequence encodes CASSDSRVVEYGYTF.

The CDR3 spells CASSSTLDTQYF. The CDR3 bases are TGTGCCAGTAGTAGTACTTTGGATACGCAGTATTTT. The rearrangement uses TRBV19 and TRBJ2-3; unclear D gene. Germline lookup yields CDR1 LNHDA and CDR2 SQIVND (reference sequence). The length of the CDR3 is 12 residues. V lost 4 bases and J lost 6, with 8 bases in between.

The chain couples TRBV6-1 to TRBJ1-1, with a tentative D call TRBD1 (5 bases). V lost 2 bases and J lost 4, with 14 bases in between. The germline V gene has CDR1 MNHNS and CDR2 SASEGT. The CDR3 is made up of 15 amino acids. The CDR3 DNA sequence: TGTGCCAGCAGTGAATATTACGGGGGAGGCACTGAAGCTTTCTTT. It is translated as CASSEYYGGGTEAFF.